These 7 T cell receptor beta chains were all obtained from the same sample, sequenced in a study of CD4+ T cells in melanoma (dated 2022 in TCRdb). The library was produced with the immunoSEQ multiplex PCR assay. The source is immuneACCESS, and TCRdb retained only in-frame sequences with V and J called. Part of the clones is not carried over; for the studies checked, unresolved V genes explain less than half of this, and the remainder is unexplained. In all, the sample holds more than 90,000 clones, and 80% to 95% of those were seen once. Together, the top ten hold roughly 3.1% of the sample. Sequencing was carried out using peripheral blood. The receptors originated from a human donor with melanoma.

This chain joins TRBV11-2 and TRBJ1-1, with TRBD1 matching over 12 bases. V lost 6 bases, J lost 2 bases, and 10 bases stayed unmatched. Germline V gives CDR1 SGHAT, CDR2 FQNNGV. This CDR3 is 17 amino acids long. CDR3 sequence reads: CASRGPGQGALNTEAFF. In nucleotides, the CDR3 is TGTGCCAGCAGAGGACCGGGACAGGGGGCACTCAACACTGAAGCTTTCTTT.

The J gene is TRBJ1-2, the V gene TRBV28; TRBD1 aligns across 10 bases. The germline CDR1 and CDR2 sequences are MDHEN and SYDVKM. The CDR3 consists of 14 residues. Trimming cost V 5 bases and J 5 bases; bases outside gene matches: 5. CDR3 amino acids: CASSPRDRGYGYTF. As DNA, the CDR3 is TGTGCCAGCAGTCCCCGGGACAGGGGTTATGGCTACACCTTC.

The J gene is TRBJ2-1, the V gene TRBV10-3; TRBD1 matches 8 bases. The CDR3 loop spans 18 amino acids. Germline assignment: CDR1 ENHRY and CDR2 SYGVKD. With V trimmed by 5 bases and J by 2 bases, 14 bases remained unmatched. The CDR3 region has the DNA TGTGCCATCAGTCCCGGGACAGGAGTTCTAGCGACCTACAATGAGCAGTTCTTC. This encodes CAISPGTGVLATYNEQFF.

This clone has only one observation. J is TRBJ2-3 and V is TRBV4-2; TRBD2 might be the D (5 bases). V lost 1 base, J lost 6 bases, and 11 bases lay in between. Germline values: CDR1 LGHNA, CDR2 YNFKEQ. The CDR3 spans 14 residues. CDR3 DNA: TGTGCCAGCAGCCAAGTATTACTAGGGGATACGCAGTATTTT. This sequence encodes CASSQVLLGDTQYF.

The gene calls are TRBV19 and TRBJ1-5; the match to TRBD1 covers 9 bases. CDR3 length: 14 amino acids. The V gene end was trimmed by 5 bases and the J gene end by 4 bases; junction bases not matched to a gene: 3. CDR1 is LNHDA, CDR2 SQIVND, per germline (reference sequence). As DNA, the CDR3 is TGTGCCAGTAGTTTCGGGACAGGGAATCAGCCCCAGCATTTT. Its protein is CASSFGTGNQPQHF.

The chain carries TRBV4-2 and TRBJ1-1, with TRBD1 matching over 9 bases. Germline V lookup: CDR1 LGHNA, CDR2 YNFKEQ. The CDR3 contains 15 residues. The junction had 3 bases not matched to a gene; V was cut back by 4 bases and J by 0 bases. The CDR3 is CASSRDRELNTEAFF. The DNA of the CDR3 is TGTGCCAGCAGCCGGGACAGGGAGTTGAACACTGAAGCTTTCTTT.

This clone showed up just a few times. The chain recombines TRBV30 with TRBJ1-1; D uncertain. The germline CDR1 and CDR2 sequences are GTSNPN and SVGIG (reference sequence). The germline V and J ends were trimmed by 0 bases and 8 bases, with 10 bases remaining between them. This CDR3 comprises 12 residues. The CDR3 protein is CAWSVLYGEAFF. In nucleotides, the CDR3 is TGTGCCTGGAGTGTACTTTATGGCGAAGCTTTCTTT.